This is a list of T cell receptor beta chains from one sample in a study of chemoradiotherapy in HPV16-positive cancers. Assay: immunoSEQ multiplex PCR; the TCRdb copy retains only in-frame clones and omits some. Of 30,000 or so clones in the sample, about 88% were seen once. Specimen: blood, collected from a patient who underwent chemoradiotherapy. The receptors derive from a human donor with HPV-associated anogenital cancer. Each CDR3 is given without its conserved first and last residue. The order of the fields is V gene, J gene, CDR3 protein.

TRBV20-1	TRBJ1-2	SARANYGYT
TRBV7-9	TRBJ2-7	ASSRGDRDQY
TRBV30	TRBJ1-2	AWSSARAYN
TRBV7-8	TRBJ2-3	ASSLTPTGGGTDTQY
TRBV5-1	TRBJ2-7	ASSVTGTSGNDEQY
TRBV7-2	TRBJ1-3	ASSPTVGGNTIY
TRBV4-3	TRBJ1-5	ASSQDLRQPQH
TRBV10-3	TRBJ2-7	AISETREGYVGQY
TRBV15	TRBJ1-1	ATSIPKRNTEAF
TRBV29-1	TRBJ2-2	SAHGQGSTGELF
TRBV7-2	TRBJ2-5	ASSILRGGGETQY
TRBV27	TRBJ2-2	ASSLSGHPQRPGELF
TRBV9	TRBJ2-2	ASSVLQGELF
TRBV28	TRBJ2-3	ASVAGSTHSTDTQY
TRBV5-4	TRBJ2-2	ASSSLDRSTGELF
TRBV18	TRBJ2-1	ASSPPGGSYNEQF
TRBV18	TRBJ1-6	ASSPQGPSSYNSPLH
TRBV5-5	TRBJ2-7	ASSRTYEQY
TRBV7-2	TRBJ2-1	ASSLGLAGQGF
TRBV4-3	TRBJ2-7	ASSQDLGALGEQY
TRBV6-1	TRBJ2-7	ASSGQVVRHEQY
TRBV25-1	TRBJ2-5	ASSEYRAGGETQY
TRBV19	TRBJ1-5	ASSTGGQGFNQPQH
TRBV5-8	TRBJ1-4	ASSDSGTGLGEKLF
TRBV27	TRBJ1-2	ASSQGQGAVHGIMRYT
TRBV6-4	TRBJ1-6	ASSDSSNSPLH
TRBV6-5	TRBJ1-5	ASSYSYSPDQPQH
TRBV19	TRBJ1-3	ATIVTRGLRGNTIY
TRBV15	TRBJ2-4	ATSREVMNIQY
TRBV6-6	TRBJ1-5	ASSYSGGDQPQH
TRBV6-1	TRBJ2-1	ASSSLGVSYNEQF
TRBV19	TRBJ2-1	ASSSKSGRAYGEQF
TRBV4-1	TRBJ1-5	ASSQGGRSQPQH
TRBV7-6	TRBJ1-1	ASSDLQGAAF
TRBV5-6	TRBJ2-1	ASSLVAGSSYNEQF
TRBV5-5	TRBJ2-6	ASSLGRASGANVLT
TRBV19	TRBJ1-4	ATNPLYPNEKLF
TRBV5-4	TRBJ1-1	ASSLGTTSEAF
TRBV7-2	TRBJ2-7	ASSLEVGEQY
TRBV7-6	TRBJ2-7	ASSPGFGDEQY
TRBV5-6	TRBJ2-7	ASSYLSYEQY
TRBV6-1	TRBJ2-1	ASSVGTAFYNEQF
TRBV6-1	TRBJ2-3	ASRSTGWDTQY
TRBV13	TRBJ1-5	ASSLSRSNQPQH
TRBV5-4	TRBJ2-7	ASSLAGQGVSYEQY
TRBV6-5	TRBJ1-2	ASSSPEAGADGYT
TRBV29-1	TRBJ2-3	SVRGQGPGDTQY
TRBV2	TRBJ2-1	ARTVRQEQF
TRBV30	TRBJ2-5	AWRDSPQETQY
TRBV29-1	TRBJ1-1	SVPTGRDRGLGTEAF
TRBV29-1	TRBJ1-1	SVFAADSLPPSTEAF
TRBV7-9	TRBJ2-7	ASTGDRSSYEQY
TRBV5-6	TRBJ1-2	ASSFFRPGANYGYT
TRBV15	TRBJ2-2	ATSRDPPSGRPRVTGELF
TRBV11-3	TRBJ2-7	ASSLVGLAGYEQY
TRBV4-1	TRBJ1-5	ASSQNKAGNQPQH
TRBV7-3	TRBJ2-1	ASSQDLAGGLLF
TRBV20-1	TRBJ2-7	SARGAYEQY